The clone carrying this T cell receptor (beta chain) was seen a handful of times. V was clipped by 6 bases and J by 0 bases, with 12 bases between them. Germline-derived CDR1 and CDR2 are SGHTA and FQGNSA. The CDR3 sequence is 15 residues long. The sample belongs to a study of CD8+ T cells in alopecia areata. RNA, once extracted, was reverse transcribed into cDNA for use as the sequencing template. Assay used: immunoSEQ multiplex PCR; TCRdb lists only in-frame clones, some missing. The sample contains under 300,000 clones, roughly two thirds of which appear only once. The sequence was collected from a human donor with alopecia areata. This sample comprised CD4+ T cells sorted from blood, obtained at week 0. J is TRBJ1-5 and V is TRBV7-2; D remains ambiguous. In DNA, the CDR3 is TGTGCCAGCAGTCAAACAGATTATAGCAATCAGCCCCAGCATTTT. It translates to CASSQTDYSNQPQHF.